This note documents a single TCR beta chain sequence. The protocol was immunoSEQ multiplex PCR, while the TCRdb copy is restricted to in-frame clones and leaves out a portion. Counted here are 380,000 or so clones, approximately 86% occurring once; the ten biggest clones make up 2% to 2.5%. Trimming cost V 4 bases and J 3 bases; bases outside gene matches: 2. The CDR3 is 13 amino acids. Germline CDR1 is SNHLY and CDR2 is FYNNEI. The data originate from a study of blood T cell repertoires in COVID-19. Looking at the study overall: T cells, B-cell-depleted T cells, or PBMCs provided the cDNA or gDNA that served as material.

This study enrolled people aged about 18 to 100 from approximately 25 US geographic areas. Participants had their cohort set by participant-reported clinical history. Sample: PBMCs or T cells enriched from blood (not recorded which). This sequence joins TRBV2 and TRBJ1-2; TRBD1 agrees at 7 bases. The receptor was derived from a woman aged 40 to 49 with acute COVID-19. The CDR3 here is CASSVDRDYGYTF. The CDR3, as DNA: TGTGCCAGCAGTGTAGACAGGGACTATGGCTACACCTTC.